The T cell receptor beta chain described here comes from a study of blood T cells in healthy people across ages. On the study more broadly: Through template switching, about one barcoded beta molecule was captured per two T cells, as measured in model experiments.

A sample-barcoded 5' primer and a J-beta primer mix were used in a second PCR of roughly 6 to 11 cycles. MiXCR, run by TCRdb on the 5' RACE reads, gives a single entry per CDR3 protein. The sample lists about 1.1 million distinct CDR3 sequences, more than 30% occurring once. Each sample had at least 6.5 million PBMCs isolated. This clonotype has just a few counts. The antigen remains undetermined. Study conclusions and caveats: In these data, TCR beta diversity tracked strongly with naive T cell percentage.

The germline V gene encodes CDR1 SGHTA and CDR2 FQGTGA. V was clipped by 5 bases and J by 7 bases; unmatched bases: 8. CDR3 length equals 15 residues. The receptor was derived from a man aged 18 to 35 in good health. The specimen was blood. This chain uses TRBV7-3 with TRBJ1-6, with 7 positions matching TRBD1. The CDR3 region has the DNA TGTGCCAGCAGCCCAGCAGGGGGTAGGAATTCACCCCTCCACTTT. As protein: CASSPAGGRNSPLHF.